The rows below give T cell receptor beta chains drawn from one sample of a study of T cell repertoires in cytomegalovirus infection. Each CDR3 protein is one row after TCRdb ran MiXCR on the reads. This sample has about 530,000 distinct CDR3 sequences, with more than 25% found just once. The material sequenced was PBMCs. The receptors were sampled from a human donor in good health (CMV status not recorded). Some clones in this sample may be carry-over from other donors' samples. Both conserved end residues are part of each CDR3. D genes are given only for firm matches. Size values are once, few and many counts, or a class for expanded clones, and some rows have none.

d_gene,v_gene,abundance,j_gene,CDR3nt,CDR3aa
.,TRBV28,.,TRBJ2-7,TGTGCCAGCAGTCCTCCAAGGGTCGAGCAGTACTTC,CASSPPRVEQYF
TRBD1,TRBV24-1,.,TRBJ2-3,TGTGCCACCAGTGTAACAGGGGGCACAGATACGCAGTATTTT,CATSVTGGTDTQYF
.,TRBV10-3,many,TRBJ2-5,TGTGCCACCGCCGGGGAAGAGACCCAGTACTTC,CATAGEETQYF
TRBD1,TRBV12-3/TRBV12-4,few,TRBJ1-2,TGTGCCAGCAGTTTCGAGAACAGGGGTGGCTACACCTTC,CASSFENRGGYTF
TRBD2,TRBV12-3/TRBV12-4,many,TRBJ2-5,TGTGCCACTTCTCTAGCGGGGGGCGATAGGGGGACCCAGTACTTC,CATSLAGGDRGTQYF
TRBD1,TRBV12-5,.,TRBJ1-5,TGTGCTAGTGGTCCCACGTTCGGACAGGGGGCGAGGAATCAGCCCCAGCATTTT,CASGPTFGQGARNQPQHF
.,TRBV28,.,TRBJ2-7,TGTGCCAGCAGTTTAGTAGCCCTCGAGCAGTACTTC,CASSLVALEQYF
.,TRBV7-2,many,TRBJ1-5,TGTGCCAGCAGCTTAGCAGGGTCTCAGCCCCAGCATTTT,CASSLAGSQPQHF
TRBD2,TRBV7-6,few,TRBJ2-1,TGTGCCAGCAGCTTAACTAGCGGGAGTTTTATGTATAGCAATGAGCAGTTCTTC,CASSLTSGSFMYSNEQFF
.,TRBV20-1,few,TRBJ2-7,TGCAGTGCTAGAGATCGCGCAAAACAGGGTCTAGCCTACGAGCAGTACTTC,CSARDRAKQGLAYEQYF
TRBD2,TRBV7-2,few,TRBJ2-3,TGTGCCAGCAGCTTCGGAGGTAGCGGGAGGGGTCTGACAGATACGCAGTATTTT,CASSFGGSGRGLTDTQYF
TRBD2,TRBV7-2,many,TRBJ2-1,TGTGCCAGCAGCGCTCCTCGGTTGGGGACTAGCGGGACCCACCGCAGCTCCTACAATGAGCAGTTCTTC,CASSAPRLGTSGTHRSSYNEQFF
.,TRBV7-9,.,TRBJ1-4,TGTGCCAGCAGCACTCGAGACAGGCCGCTTTCAACTAATGAAAAACTGTTTTTT,CASSTRDRPLSTNEKLFF